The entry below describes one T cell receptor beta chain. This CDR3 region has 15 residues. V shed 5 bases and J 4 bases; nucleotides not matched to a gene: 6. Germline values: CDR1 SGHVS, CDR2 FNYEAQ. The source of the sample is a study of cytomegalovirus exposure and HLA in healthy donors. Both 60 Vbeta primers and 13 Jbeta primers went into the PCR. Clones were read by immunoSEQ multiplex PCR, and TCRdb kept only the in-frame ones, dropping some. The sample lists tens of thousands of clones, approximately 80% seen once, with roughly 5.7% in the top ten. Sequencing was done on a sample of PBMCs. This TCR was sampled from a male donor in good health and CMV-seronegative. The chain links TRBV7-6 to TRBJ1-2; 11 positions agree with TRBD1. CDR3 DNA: TGTGCCAGCAGCCCAGGGACAGGGGGATTCTATGGCTACACCTTC. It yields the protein CASSPGTGGFYGYTF.